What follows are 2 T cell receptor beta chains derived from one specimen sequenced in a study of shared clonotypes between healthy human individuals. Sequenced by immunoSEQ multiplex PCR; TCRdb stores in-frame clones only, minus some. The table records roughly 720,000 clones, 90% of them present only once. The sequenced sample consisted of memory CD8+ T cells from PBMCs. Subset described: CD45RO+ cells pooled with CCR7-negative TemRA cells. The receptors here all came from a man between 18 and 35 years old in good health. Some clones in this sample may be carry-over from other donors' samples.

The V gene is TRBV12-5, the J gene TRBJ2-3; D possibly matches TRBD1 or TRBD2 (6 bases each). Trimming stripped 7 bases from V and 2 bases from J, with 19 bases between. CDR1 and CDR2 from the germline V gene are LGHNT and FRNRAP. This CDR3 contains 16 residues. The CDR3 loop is CASAGGWTPSTDTQYF. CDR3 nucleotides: TGTGCTAGTGCCGGGGGCTGGACTCCGTCCACAGATACGCAGTATTTT.

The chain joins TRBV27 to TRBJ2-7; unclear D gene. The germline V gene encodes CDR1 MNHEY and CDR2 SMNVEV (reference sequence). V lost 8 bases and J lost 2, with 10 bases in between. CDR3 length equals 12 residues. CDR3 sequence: CASSLRTYEQYF. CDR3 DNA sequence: TGTGCCAGCTCGTTGAGAACCTACGAGCAGTACTTC.